This passage covers 17 T cell receptor beta chains from one sample sequenced in a study of T cell responses to AZD1222 COVID-19 vaccine. Profiling relied on immunoSEQ multiplex PCR, and the TCRdb table lists in-frame clones only, not all of them. There are 66,000 or so clones in the sample; approximately 79% occur only once, and 20% to 30% lies in the top ten. This sample comprised peripheral blood, obtained on day 0 of MenACWY control vaccination. These receptors were collected from an adult in good health.

The rearrangement joins TRBV19 to TRBJ1-1, with TRBD1 as a possible D gene (5 bases). Germline V gene data show CDR1 as LNHDA and CDR2 as SQIVND (reference sequence). Trimming removed 6 bases at V and 3 bases at J, with 11 bases between. This CDR3 comprises 13 residues. The chain's CDR3 is CASSTGMHTEAFF. CDR3 DNA: TGTGCCAGTAGCACAGGAATGCACACTGAAGCTTTCTTT.

The chain joins TRBV2 to TRBJ1-2, with 8 bases aligning to TRBD1. This CDR3 comprises 15 residues. The germline CDR1 and CDR2 sequences are SNHLY and FYNNEI. V was clipped by 8 bases and J by 4 bases; unmatched bases: 12. The CDR3 is CASLSGTGGLYGYTF. The CDR3, as DNA: TGTGCCAGCTTGTCCGGGACAGGCGGTCTCTATGGCTACACCTTC.

The rearrangement joins TRBV2 to TRBJ2-5; D may be TRBD2 (5 bases). V lost 4 bases and J lost 4, with 10 bases in between. CDR1 and CDR2 (germline): SNHLY, FYNNEI. CDR3 size: 13 residues. CDR3 sequence reads: CASSGELGETQYF. CDR3 nucleotides: TGTGCCAGCAGTGGGGAGCTAGGAGAGACCCAGTACTTC.

This sequence joins TRBV20-1 and TRBJ1-2; D is ambiguous. This CDR3 region has 11 residues. The V gene lost 0 bases and the J gene lost 8 bases, with 7 bases spanning the gap. Germline CDR1 and CDR2: DFQATT and SNEGSKA (reference sequence). CDR3 protein: CSARDISGYTF. Written as DNA, the CDR3 is TGCAGTGCTAGAGACATATCCGGCTACACCTTC.

The V gene is TRBV3-1 (or the pseudogene TRBV3-2), the J gene TRBJ2-3; D is perhaps TRBD1 (5 bases). The CDR3 is 16 amino acids. Germline CDR1 is LGHDT and CDR2 is YNNKEL (reference sequence). Between the trimmed V and J ends, which lost 4 bases and 2 bases, there was a span of 16 bases. The CDR3 DNA sequence: TGTGCCAGCAGCCTCGTTCAGGGCGGAGTCACAGATACGCAGTATTTT. Translation gives CASSLVQGGVTDTQYF.

V is TRBV7-8 and J is TRBJ2-1; D is perhaps TRBD2 (5 bases). Germline values: CDR1 SGHVS, CDR2 FQNEAQ. CDR3 length: 14 amino acids. Trimming cost V 0 bases and J 8 bases, with 11 bases left between them. The CDR3 protein is CASSLALWGDEQFF. CDR3 DNA: TGTGCCAGCAGCTTAGCCCTTTGGGGAGATGAGCAGTTCTTC.

This chain's CDR3 is CASSPGTNYQPQHF. As DNA, the CDR3 is TGCGCCAGCAGTCCCGGGACAAATTATCAGCCCCAGCATTTT. This rearrangement joins TRBV10-1 to TRBJ1-5, with D possibly matching TRBD1 (6 bases). Germline lookup yields CDR1 WNHNN and CDR2 SYGVQD (reference sequence). V was trimmed by 5 bases and J by 5 bases, leaving 13 bases between them. This CDR3 has 14 amino acids.

The chain uses TRBV7-2 and TRBJ2-1, with D perhaps given as TRBD1 or TRBD2 (5 bases each). Germline V CDR1 and CDR2: SGHTA, FQGNSA. The ends were cut back, 5 bases at V and 0 bases at J, with 17 bases in the middle. The CDR3 covers 17 residues. Here the CDR3 reads CASSETGRAYSYNEQFF. The CDR3 DNA reads as TGTGCCAGCAGCGAGACGGGACGCGCTTACTCCTACAATGAGCAGTTCTTC.

The genes are TRBV5-1 and TRBJ2-3; 10 bases line up with TRBD2. The CDR3 contains 15 residues. V lost 7 bases, J lost 3 bases, and 8 bases stayed unmatched. Looked up from germline, CDR1 is SGHRS and CDR2 is YFSETQ. CDR3 nucleotides: TGCGCCAGCTCTTTAATAGCGGGGGGAACAGATACGCAGTATTTT. This sequence encodes CASSLIAGGTDTQYF.

J is TRBJ2-3 and V is TRBV7-6; 11 bases are shared with TRBD2. This CDR3 has 17 residues. Germline assignment: CDR1 SGHVS and CDR2 FNYEAQ. V shed 4 bases, J shed 4 bases, and the junction held 10 bases outside the gene matches. CDR3 sequence reads: CASSSPLGTSGSDTQYF. CDR3 DNA: TGTGCCAGCAGCTCGCCACTGGGGACTAGCGGATCAGATACGCAGTATTTT.

This clone showed up just a few times. This chain uses TRBV11-2 with TRBJ2-3; D is unclear. Per germline, CDR1 SGHAT and CDR2 FQNNGV. Trimming stripped 3 bases from V and 5 bases from J, with 9 bases between. CDR3 length: 13 residues. The CDR3 sequence is CASSFDRVDTQYF. CDR3 DNA sequence: TGTGCCAGCAGCTTCGACCGAGTAGATACGCAGTATTTT.

The chain uses TRBV18 and TRBJ2-5; tentatively, D is TRBD2 (6 bases). Germline lookup yields CDR1 KGHSH and CDR2 LQKENI. Between the trimmed V and J ends, which lost 4 bases and 5 bases, there was a span of 14 bases. This CDR3 has 14 residues. CDR3 loop: CASSRMGTGETQYF. CDR3 bases: TGTGCCAGCTCACGGATGGGGACTGGGGAGACCCAGTACTTC.

This clone has at least ten counts. This chain joins TRBV2 and TRBJ1-5; D unclear. The CDR3 length is 12 residues. Trimming pared 6 bases from V and 9 bases from J, leaving 12 bases between. Germline V gives CDR1 SNHLY, CDR2 FYNNEI. The CDR3 loop is CASRDGMGPQHF. The CDR3 DNA follows: TGTGCCAGCAGGGACGGAATGGGGCCCCAGCATTTT.

This chain connects TRBV28 to TRBJ2-2, with 7 nucleotides matching TRBD2. Germline V gives CDR1 MDHEN, CDR2 SYDVKM. The CDR3 is 15 amino acids. J lost 5 bases, V lost 8 bases, and 11 bases had no gene match. This chain's CDR3 is CASGGRFLRTGELFF. CDR3 bases: TGTGCCAGCGGCGGGAGATTCTTGCGGACCGGGGAGCTGTTTTTT. The full variable domain, in which reference TRBV28 and TRBJ2-2 provide the parts outside the CDR3, is DVKVTQSSRYLVKRTGEKVFLECVQDMDHENMFWYRQDPGLGLRLIYFSYDVKMKEKGDIPEGYSVSREKKERFSLILESASTNQTSMYLCASGGRFLRTGELFFGEGSRLTVL.

V usage is TRBV4-2 and J usage is TRBJ1-2, with 7 bases identical to TRBD1. Trimming took 0 bases from V and 4 from J; bases not matched to a gene: 2. CDR3 size: 14 residues. CDR1 and CDR2 from the germline V gene are LGHNA and YNFKEQ. CDR3 nucleotide sequence: TGTGCCAGCAGCCAAGATCCAGGGGGCTATGGCTACACCTTC. Amino acid sequence: CASSQDPGGYGYTF.

V usage is TRBV2 and J usage is TRBJ1-1; D may be TRBD1 (5 bases). Germline assignment: CDR1 SNHLY and CDR2 FYNNEI. The V and J ends lost 4 bases and 2 bases respectively, with 8 bases between them. This CDR3 region has 13 residues. CDR3 loop: CASSGQLNTEAFF. For the CDR3, the DNA is TGTGCCAGCAGTGGACAGCTAAACACTGAAGCTTTCTTT.

The chain uses TRBV2 and TRBJ1-1, with D unresolved. Germline CDR1 and CDR2: SNHLY and FYNNEI. Between the trimmed V and J ends, which lost 7 bases and 4 bases, there was a span of 13 bases. The CDR3 runs to 13 residues. CDR3 loop: CASTPILGTEAFF. The DNA for the CDR3 is TGTGCCAGCACCCCAATACTAGGCACTGAAGCTTTCTTT.